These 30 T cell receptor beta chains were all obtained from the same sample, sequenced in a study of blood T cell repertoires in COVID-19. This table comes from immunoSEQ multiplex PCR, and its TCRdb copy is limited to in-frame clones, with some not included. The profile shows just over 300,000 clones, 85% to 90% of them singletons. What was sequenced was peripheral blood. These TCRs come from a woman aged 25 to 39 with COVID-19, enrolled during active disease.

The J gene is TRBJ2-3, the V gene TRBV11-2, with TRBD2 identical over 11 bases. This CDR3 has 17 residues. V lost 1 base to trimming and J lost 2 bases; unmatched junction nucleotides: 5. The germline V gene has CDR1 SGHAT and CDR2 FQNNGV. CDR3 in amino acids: CASSLGTSGSHTDTQYF. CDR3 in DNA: TGTGCCAGCAGCTTAGGGACTAGCGGGTCTCACACAGATACGCAGTATTTT.

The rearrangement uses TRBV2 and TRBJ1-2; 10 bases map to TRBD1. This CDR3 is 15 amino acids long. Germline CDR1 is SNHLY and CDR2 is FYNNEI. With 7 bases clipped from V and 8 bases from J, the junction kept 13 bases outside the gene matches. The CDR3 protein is CASTWDRGTRGGYTF. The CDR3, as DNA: TGTGCCAGCACCTGGGACAGGGGCACGAGGGGAGGCTACACCTTC.

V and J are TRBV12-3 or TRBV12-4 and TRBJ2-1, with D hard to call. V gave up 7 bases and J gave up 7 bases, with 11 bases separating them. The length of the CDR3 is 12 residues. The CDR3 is CASTPYQNEQFF. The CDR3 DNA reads TGTGCCAGCACCCCTTACCAGAATGAGCAGTTCTTC.

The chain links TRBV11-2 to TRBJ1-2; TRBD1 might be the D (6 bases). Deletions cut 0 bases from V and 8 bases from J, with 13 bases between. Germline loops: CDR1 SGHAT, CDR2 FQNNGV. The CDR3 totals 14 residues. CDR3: CASSLEGRGTGYTF. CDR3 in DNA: TGTGCCAGCAGCTTAGAGGGCAGGGGAACCGGCTACACCTTC.

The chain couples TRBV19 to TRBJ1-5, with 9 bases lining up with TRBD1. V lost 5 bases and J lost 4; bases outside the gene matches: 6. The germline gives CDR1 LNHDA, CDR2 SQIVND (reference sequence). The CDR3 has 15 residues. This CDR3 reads CASSPKQGANQPQHF. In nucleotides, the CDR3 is TGTGCCAGTAGTCCCAAACAGGGGGCTAATCAGCCCCAGCATTTT.

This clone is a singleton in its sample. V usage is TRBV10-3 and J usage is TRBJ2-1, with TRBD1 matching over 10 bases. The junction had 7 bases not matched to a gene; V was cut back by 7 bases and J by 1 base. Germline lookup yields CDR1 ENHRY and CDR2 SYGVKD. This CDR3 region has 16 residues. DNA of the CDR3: TGTGCCATCACCCGGACAGGGGGGTTATCCTACAATGAGCAGTTCTTC. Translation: CAITRTGGLSYNEQFF.

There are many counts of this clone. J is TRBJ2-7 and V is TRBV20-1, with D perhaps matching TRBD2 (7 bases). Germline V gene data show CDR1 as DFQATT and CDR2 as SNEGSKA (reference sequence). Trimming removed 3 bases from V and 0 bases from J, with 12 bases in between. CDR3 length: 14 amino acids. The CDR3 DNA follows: TGCAGTGCTAGTGAGGGGGGGCACTCCTACGAGCAGTACTTC. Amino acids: CSASEGGHSYEQYF.

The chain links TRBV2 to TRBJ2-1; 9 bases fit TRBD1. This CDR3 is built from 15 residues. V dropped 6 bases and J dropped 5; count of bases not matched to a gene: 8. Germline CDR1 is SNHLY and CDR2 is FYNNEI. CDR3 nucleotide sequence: TGTGCCAGCAGAGAGAACAGGGGGCGCGACAATGAGCAGTTCTTC. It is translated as CASRENRGRDNEQFF.

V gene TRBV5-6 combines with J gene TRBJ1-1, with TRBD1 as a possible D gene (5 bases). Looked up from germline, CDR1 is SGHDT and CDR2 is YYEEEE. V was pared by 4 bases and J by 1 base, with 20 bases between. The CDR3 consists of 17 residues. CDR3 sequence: CASSPLGGFGRNTEAFF. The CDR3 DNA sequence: TGTGCCAGCAGCCCCCTGGGGGGGTTCGGGAGGAACACTGAAGCTTTCTTT. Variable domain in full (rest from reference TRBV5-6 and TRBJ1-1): DAGVTQSPTHLIKTRGQQVTLRCSPKSGHDTVSWYQQALGQGPQFIFQYYEEEERQRGNFPDRFSGHQFPNYSSELNVNALLLGDSALYLCASSPLGGFGRNTEAFFGQGTRLTVV.

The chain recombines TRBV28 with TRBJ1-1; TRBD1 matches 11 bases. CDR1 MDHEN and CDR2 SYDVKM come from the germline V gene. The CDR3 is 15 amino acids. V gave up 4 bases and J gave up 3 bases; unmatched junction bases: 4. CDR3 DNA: TGTGCCAGCAGTTGGGGACAGGGGGGTTACACTGAAGCTTTCTTT. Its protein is CASSWGQGGYTEAFF.

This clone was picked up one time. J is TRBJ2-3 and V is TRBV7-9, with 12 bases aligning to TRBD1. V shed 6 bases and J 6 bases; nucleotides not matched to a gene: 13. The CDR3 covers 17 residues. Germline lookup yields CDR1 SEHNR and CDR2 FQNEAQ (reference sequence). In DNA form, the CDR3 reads TGTGCCAGCAGACAATTACCGGGACAGGGGGCATGGGATACGCAGTATTTT. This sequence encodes CASRQLPGQGAWDTQYF.

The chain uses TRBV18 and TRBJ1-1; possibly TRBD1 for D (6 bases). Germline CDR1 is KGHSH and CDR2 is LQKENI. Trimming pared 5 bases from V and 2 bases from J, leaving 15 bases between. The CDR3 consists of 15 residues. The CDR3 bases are TGTGCCAGCTCATTCGGACAGAGCCTCAACACTGAAGCTTTCTTT. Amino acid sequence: CASSFGQSLNTEAFF.

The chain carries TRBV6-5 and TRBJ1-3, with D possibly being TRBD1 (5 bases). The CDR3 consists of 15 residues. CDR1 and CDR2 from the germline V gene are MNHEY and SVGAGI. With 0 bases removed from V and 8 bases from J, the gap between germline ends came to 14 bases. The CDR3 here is CASSYSISGVYTIYF. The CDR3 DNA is TGTGCCAGCAGTTACTCGATCTCGGGGGTATACACCATATATTTT.

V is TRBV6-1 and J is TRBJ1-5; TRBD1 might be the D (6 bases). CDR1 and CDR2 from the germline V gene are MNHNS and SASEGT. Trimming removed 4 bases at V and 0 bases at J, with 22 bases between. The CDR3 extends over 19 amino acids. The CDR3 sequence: CASSATTNRETYSNQPQHF. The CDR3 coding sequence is TGTGCCAGCAGTGCCACGACCAACAGGGAAACATATAGCAATCAGCCCCAGCATTTT.

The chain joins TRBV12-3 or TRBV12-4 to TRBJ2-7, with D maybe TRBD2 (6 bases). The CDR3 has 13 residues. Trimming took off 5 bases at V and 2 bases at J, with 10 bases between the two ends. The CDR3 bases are TGTGCCAGCAGTAAGGGCGGGGCCTACGAGCAGTACTTC. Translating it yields CASSKGGAYEQYF.

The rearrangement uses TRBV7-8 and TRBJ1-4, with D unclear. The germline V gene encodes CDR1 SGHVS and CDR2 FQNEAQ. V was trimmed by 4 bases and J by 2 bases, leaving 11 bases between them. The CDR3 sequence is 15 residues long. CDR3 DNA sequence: TGTGCCAGCAGCTCTTACCGGTTTACTAATGAAAAACTGTTTTTT. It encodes CASSSYRFTNEKLFF.

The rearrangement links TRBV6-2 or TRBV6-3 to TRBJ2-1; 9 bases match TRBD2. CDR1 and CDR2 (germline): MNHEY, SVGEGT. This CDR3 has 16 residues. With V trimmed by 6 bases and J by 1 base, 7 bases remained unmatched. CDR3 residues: CASSHSGGTSYNEQFF. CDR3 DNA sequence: TGTGCCAGCAGCCATAGCGGGGGAACATCCTACAATGAGCAGTTCTTC.

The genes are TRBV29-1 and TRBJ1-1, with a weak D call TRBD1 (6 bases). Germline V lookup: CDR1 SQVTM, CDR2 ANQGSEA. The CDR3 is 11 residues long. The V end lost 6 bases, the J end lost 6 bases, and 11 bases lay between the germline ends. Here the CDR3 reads CSVVRGSEAFF. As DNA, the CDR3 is TGCAGCGTAGTCAGGGGTTCTGAAGCTTTCTTT.

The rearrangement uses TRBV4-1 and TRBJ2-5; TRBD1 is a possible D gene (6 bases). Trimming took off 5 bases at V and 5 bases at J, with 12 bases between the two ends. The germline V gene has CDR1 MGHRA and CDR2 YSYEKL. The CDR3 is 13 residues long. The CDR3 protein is CASSFTGWETQYF. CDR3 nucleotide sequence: TGCGCCAGCAGCTTTACAGGGTGGGAGACCCAGTACTTC.

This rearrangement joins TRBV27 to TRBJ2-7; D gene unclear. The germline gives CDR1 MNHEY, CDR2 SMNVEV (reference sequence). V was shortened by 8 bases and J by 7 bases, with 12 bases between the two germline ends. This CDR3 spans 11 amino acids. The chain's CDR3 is CASGAAREQYF. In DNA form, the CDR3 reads TGTGCCAGCGGAGCCGCTAGGGAGCAGTACTTC.

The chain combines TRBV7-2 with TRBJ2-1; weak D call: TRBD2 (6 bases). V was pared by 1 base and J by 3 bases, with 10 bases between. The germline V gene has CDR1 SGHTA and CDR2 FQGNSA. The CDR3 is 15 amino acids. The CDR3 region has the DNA TGTGCCAGCAGCTTAGATGTGGGGGGCTACAATGAGCAGTTCTTC. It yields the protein CASSLDVGGYNEQFF.

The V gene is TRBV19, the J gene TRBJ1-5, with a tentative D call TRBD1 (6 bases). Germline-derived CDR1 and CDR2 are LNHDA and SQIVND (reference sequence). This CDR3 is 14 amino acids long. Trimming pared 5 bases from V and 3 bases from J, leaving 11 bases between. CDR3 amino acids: CASSSDRFNQPQHF. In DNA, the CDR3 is TGTGCCAGTAGTTCGGACAGATTCAATCAGCCCCAGCATTTT.

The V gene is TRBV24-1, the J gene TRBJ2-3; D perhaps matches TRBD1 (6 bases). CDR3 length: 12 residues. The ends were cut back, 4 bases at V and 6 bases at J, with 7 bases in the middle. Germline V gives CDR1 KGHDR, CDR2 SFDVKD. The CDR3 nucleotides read TGTGCCACCAGTGAACAGGGTGATACGCAGTATTTT. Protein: CATSEQGDTQYF.

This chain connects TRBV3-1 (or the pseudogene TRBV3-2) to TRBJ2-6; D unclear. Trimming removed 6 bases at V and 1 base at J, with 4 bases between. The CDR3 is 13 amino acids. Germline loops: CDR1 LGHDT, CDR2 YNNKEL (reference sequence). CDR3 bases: TGTGCCAGCAGTCTTTCTGGGGCCAACGTCCTGACTTTC. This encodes CASSLSGANVLTF.

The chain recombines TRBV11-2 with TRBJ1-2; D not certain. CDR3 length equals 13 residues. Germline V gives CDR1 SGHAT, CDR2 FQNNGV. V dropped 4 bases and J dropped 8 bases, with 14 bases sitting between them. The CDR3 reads CASSSKLVGGYTF. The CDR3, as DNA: TGTGCCAGCAGCTCAAAACTAGTTGGCGGCTACACCTTC.

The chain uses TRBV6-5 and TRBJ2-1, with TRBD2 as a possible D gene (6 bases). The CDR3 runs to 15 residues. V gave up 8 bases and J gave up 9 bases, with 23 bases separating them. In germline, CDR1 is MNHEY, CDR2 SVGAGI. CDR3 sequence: CASSPQSGLRSEQFF. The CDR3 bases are TGTGCCAGCTCACCTCAAAGCGGGTTACGTAGTGAGCAGTTCTTC.

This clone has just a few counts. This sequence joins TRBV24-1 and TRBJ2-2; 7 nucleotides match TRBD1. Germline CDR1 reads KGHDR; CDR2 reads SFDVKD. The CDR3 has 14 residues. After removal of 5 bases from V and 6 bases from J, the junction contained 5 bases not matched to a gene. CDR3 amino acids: CATSVDRVAGELFF. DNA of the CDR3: TGTGCCACCAGTGTTGACAGGGTGGCCGGGGAGCTGTTTTTT.

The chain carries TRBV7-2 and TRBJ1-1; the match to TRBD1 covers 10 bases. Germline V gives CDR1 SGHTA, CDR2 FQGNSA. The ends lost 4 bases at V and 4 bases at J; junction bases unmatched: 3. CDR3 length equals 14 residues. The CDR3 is CASSSRQGATEAFF. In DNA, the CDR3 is TGTGCCAGCAGCTCTCGACAGGGGGCCACTGAAGCTTTCTTT.

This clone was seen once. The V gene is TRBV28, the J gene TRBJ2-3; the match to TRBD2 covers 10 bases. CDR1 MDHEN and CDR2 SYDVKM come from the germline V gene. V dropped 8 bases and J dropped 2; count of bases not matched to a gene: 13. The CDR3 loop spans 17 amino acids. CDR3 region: CASARFGSGGNTDTQYF. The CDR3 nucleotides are TGTGCCAGCGCTAGGTTTGGTAGCGGGGGGAACACAGATACGCAGTATTTT.

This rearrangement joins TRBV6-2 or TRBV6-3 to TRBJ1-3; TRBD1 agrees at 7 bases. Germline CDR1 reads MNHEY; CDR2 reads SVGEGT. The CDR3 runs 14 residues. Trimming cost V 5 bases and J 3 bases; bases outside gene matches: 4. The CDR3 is CASSTWTGGNTIYF. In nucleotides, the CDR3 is TGTGCCAGCAGTACTTGGACAGGTGGAAACACCATATATTTT.